The 25 T cell receptor beta chains presented below share a single source sample, sequenced in a study of blood T cell repertoires in COVID-19 (dated by TCRdb to 2019 to 2021). The library came from the immunoSEQ multiplex PCR assay. TCRdb obtained this table from immuneACCESS and retained in-frame rearrangements with V and J assigned. These tables miss some clones; where compared with another copy, unresolved V genes account for less than half of the shortfall, and the remainder is unexplained. This sample gives a few hundred thousand clones in total; 88% of them show up just once. About a tenth of the sample goes to the ten largest clones. The sample taken for sequencing was peripheral blood. The receptors come from a woman in her seventies with COVID-19, enrolled during active disease.

The chain links TRBV27 to TRBJ2-7, with TRBD2 matching 7 bases. The CDR3 has 18 residues. Trimming at V came to 0 bases and at J to 2 bases, leaving 13 bases not matched to a gene. Germline CDR1 and CDR2: MNHEY and SMNVEV (reference sequence). The CDR3 is CASSLSAIGLADPYEQYF. The CDR3 DNA is TGTGCCAGCAGTTTATCCGCTATCGGGCTAGCGGACCCCTACGAGCAGTACTTC.

CDR3 loop: CASRRTSGPRETQYF. In DNA, the CDR3 is TGTGCCAGCAGGCGTACTAGCGGGCCGCGGGAGACCCAGTACTTC. This chain links TRBV7-2 with TRBJ2-5; 9 nucleotides match TRBD2. V shed 6 bases, J shed 5 bases, and the junction held 10 bases outside the gene matches. The V gene's germline CDR1 is SGHTA and CDR2 FQGNSA. CDR3 length: 15 amino acids.

The chain links TRBV7-6 to TRBJ1-1; no definite D call. The V end was cut by 6 bases, the J end by 2 bases, with 16 bases between. From germline, CDR1 is SGHVS and CDR2 FNYEAQ. The CDR3 totals 15 residues. For the CDR3, the DNA is TGTGCCAGCAGGCCAATGGTCGCAGTCAACACTGAAGCTTTCTTT. Its protein product is CASRPMVAVNTEAFF.

The rearrangement joins TRBV4-1 to TRBJ1-1, with TRBD1 matching over 7 bases. The CDR3 covers 15 residues. With V trimmed by 4 bases and J by 7 bases, 12 bases remained unmatched. Germline V gene sequence: CDR1 MGHRA, CDR2 YSYEKL. The CDR3 region is CASSPRDSLRSEAFF. Written as DNA, the CDR3 is TGCGCCAGCAGCCCCCGGGACAGTCTTCGAAGTGAAGCTTTCTTT.

As to this clone: Germline is not matched at one junction end, which may reflect a read error. The CDR3 region has the DNA TGTGCTAGCAGCGTATCCGGAACTAGCGGATACAATGAGCAGTTCTTC. As protein: CASSVSGTSGYNEQFF. The chain carries TRBV7-7 and TRBJ2-1; 8 nucleotides match TRBD2. CDR1 is SSHAT, CDR2 FNYEAQ, per germline (reference sequence). CDR3 size: 16 residues.

This sequence joins TRBV4-1 and TRBJ2-6; possibly TRBD1 for D (5 bases). Germline assignment: CDR1 MGHRA and CDR2 YSYEKL. This CDR3 is 15 amino acids long. The V end lost 4 bases, the J end lost 8 bases, and 15 bases lay between the germline ends. The CDR3 DNA reads as TGCGCCAGCAGCCTCGGAGAGTCAGGGTCCAACGTCCTGACTTTC. It yields the protein CASSLGESGSNVLTF.

This clone came up a few times. The chain combines TRBV7-6 with TRBJ2-1, with 8 bases identical to TRBD2. V lost 2 bases to trimming and J lost 4 bases; unmatched junction nucleotides: 1. CDR1 SGHVS and CDR2 FNYEAQ come from the germline V gene. This CDR3 comprises 14 residues. In DNA, the CDR3 is TGTGCCAGCAGCTTATCTAGCGGGTACAATGAGCAGTTCTTC. It specifies CASSLSSGYNEQFF.

V usage is TRBV11-3 and J usage is TRBJ2-1; 7 bases fit TRBD1. The J segment lost 8 bases and the V segment lost 0 bases, leaving 4 bases of the junction unmatched. Looked up from germline, CDR1 is SGHNT and CDR2 is YENEEA. CDR3 size: 14 residues. The chain's CDR3 is CASSLEGQVYEQFF. The DNA for the CDR3 is TGTGCCAGCAGCTTAGAAGGACAGGTGTATGAGCAGTTCTTC.

The chain employs TRBV9 and TRBJ2-1; 10 bases map to TRBD2. Trimming removed 4 bases from V and 4 bases from J; junction bases left unmatched: 5. This CDR3 has 15 amino acids. Germline lookup yields CDR1 SGDLS and CDR2 YYNGEE. The CDR3 bases are TGTGCCAGCAGCCCCGGACTAGCGGAGTACAATGAGCAGTTCTTC. Its translation: CASSPGLAEYNEQFF.

The chain combines TRBV19 with TRBJ1-5; TRBD1 aligns across 8 bases. V lost 6 bases, J lost 7 bases, and 8 bases stayed unmatched. There are 14 residues in the CDR3. CDR1 and CDR2 from the germline V gene are LNHDA and SQIVND (reference sequence). The CDR3 region is CASRPGQGQQPQHF. The DNA for the CDR3 is TGTGCCAGTAGACCAGGACAGGGCCAGCAGCCCCAGCATTTT.

Notes on this clone: Other DNA sequences in this specimen translate into the identical CDR3. The chain is built from TRBV5-1 and TRBJ2-7; 9 bases line up with TRBD2. Per germline, CDR1 SGHRS and CDR2 YFSETQ. The ends lost 0 bases at V and 2 bases at J; junction bases unmatched: 3. CDR3 size: 15 residues. Written as DNA, the CDR3 is TGCGCCAGCAGCTTGGGACTAGCGGATCCCTACGAGCAGTACTTC. As protein: CASSLGLADPYEQYF.

The rearrangement uses TRBV28 and TRBJ1-5, with TRBD1 identical over 7 bases. Trimming cost V 3 bases and J 0 bases; bases outside gene matches: 8. Germline V gene lookup returns CDR1 MDHEN and CDR2 SYDVKM. This CDR3 has 17 residues. The CDR3 is CASSFVSRGYSNQPQHF. The CDR3 bases are TGTGCCAGCAGTTTTGTAAGCAGGGGGTATAGCAATCAGCCCCAGCATTTT.

On this clone itself: The sample has other DNA sequences that encode this CDR3 too. The chain combines TRBV10-3 with TRBJ2-7; the D gene is possibly TRBD2 (7 bases). CDR3 length: 19 residues. Trimming stripped 8 bases from V and 2 bases from J, with 31 bases between. The germline CDR1 and CDR2 sequences are ENHRY and SYGVKD. The CDR3 region has the DNA TGTGCCATCTGTGGGATGGGGGGGGGCGGGCCACGGGGGGCCTACGAGCAGTACTTC. Translation gives CAICGMGGGGPRGAYEQYF.

The V and J genes are TRBV4-1 and TRBJ1-2; 7 bases map to TRBD1. With 2 bases clipped from V and 4 bases from J, the junction kept 16 bases outside the gene matches. CDR1 is MGHRA, CDR2 YSYEKL, per germline. CDR3 length: 18 amino acids. CDR3 region: CASSQTPTRDRGLYGYTF. The CDR3 bases are TGCGCCAGCAGCCAAACCCCGACCCGGGACAGAGGCCTCTATGGCTACACCTTC.

The chain couples TRBV12-3 or TRBV12-4 to TRBJ2-4, with D tentatively TRBD1 (6 bases). CDR3 length: 12 residues. Trimming took off 6 bases at V and 9 bases at J, with 12 bases between the two ends. CDR3 bases: TGTGCCAGCAGATACCGACAGGCCATTCAGTACTTC. It is translated as CASRYRQAIQYF.

This clone was counted a single time. This chain links TRBV28 with TRBJ1-4, with a tentative D call TRBD1 (6 bases). Germline V gene sequence: CDR1 MDHEN, CDR2 SYDVKM. This CDR3 is 15 amino acids long. The V and J ends lost 8 bases and 0 bases respectively, with 13 bases between them. CDR3 amino acids: CASRRQAATNEKLFF. The CDR3 region has the DNA TGTGCCAGCCGAAGACAGGCAGCAACTAATGAAAAACTGTTTTTT.

This clone was counted only a few times. V usage is TRBV28 and J usage is TRBJ1-3, with 9 bases aligning to TRBD1. Germline lookup yields CDR1 MDHEN and CDR2 SYDVKM. V gave up 3 bases and J gave up 2 bases; unmatched junction bases: 5. The CDR3 contains 16 residues. CDR3 in DNA: TGTGCCAGCAGTTTGGTTGGACAGGGGACTGGAAACACCATATATTTT. Protein product: CASSLVGQGTGNTIYF.

This clone was counted a single time. V gene TRBV5-1 combines with J gene TRBJ2-5; maybe TRBD2 (5 bases). The CDR3 spans 14 residues. Deletions cut 4 bases from V and 1 base from J, with 11 bases between. Germline V gene lookup returns CDR1 SGHRS and CDR2 YFSETQ. The CDR3 DNA is TGCGCCAGCAGCCCGGCAGCGGTCCAAGAGACCCAGTACTTC. Translated: CASSPAAVQETQYF.

The table lists this clone with a count of one. The chain combines TRBV6-5 with TRBJ1-2; 7 bases map to TRBD1. CDR3 size: 15 residues. CDR1 and CDR2 (germline): MNHEY, SVGAGI. Unmatched junction bases numbered 11, after V lost 6 bases and J lost 4 bases. CDR3 nucleotide sequence: TGTGCCAGCAGCTCGACAGGGAGCGGCCTCTATGGCTACACCTTC. As protein: CASSSTGSGLYGYTF.

The chain joins TRBV11-2 to TRBJ2-7; 9 bases map to TRBD1. V gave up 4 bases and J gave up 5 bases; unmatched junction bases: 3. This CDR3 has 13 residues. The germline V gene encodes CDR1 SGHAT and CDR2 FQNNGV. In DNA form, the CDR3 reads TGTGCCAGCAGCTCGGACAGGGGCCACGAGCAGTACTTC. It translates to CASSSDRGHEQYF.

This chain connects TRBV7-2 to TRBJ1-1; D is ambiguous. Trimming pared 4 bases from V and 2 bases from J, leaving 14 bases between. Germline-derived CDR1 and CDR2 are SGHTA and FQGNSA. The CDR3 has 15 amino acids. This CDR3 reads CASSSYNGPNTEAFF. In DNA form, the CDR3 reads TGTGCCAGCAGCTCATACAATGGGCCCAACACTGAAGCTTTCTTT.

The V and J genes are TRBV30 and TRBJ2-5; tentatively, D is TRBD2 (5 bases). The V end lost 1 base, the J end lost 5 bases, and 8 bases lay between the germline ends. The CDR3 consists of 12 residues. Germline V lookup: CDR1 GTSNPN, CDR2 SVGIG (reference sequence). The CDR3 protein is CAWSASGETQYF. DNA of the CDR3: TGTGCCTGGAGTGCCTCGGGGGAGACCCAGTACTTC. The whole variable domain, filled in from reference TRBV30 and TRBJ2-5, reads SQTIHQWPATLVQPVGSPLSLECTVEGTSNPNLYWYRQAAGRGLQLLFYSVGIGQISSEVPQNLSASRPQDRQFILSSKKLLLSDSGFYLCAWSASGETQYFGPGTRLLVL.

The chain has TRBV27 and TRBJ2-3; 8 positions match TRBD1. Germline V gene data show CDR1 as MNHEY and CDR2 as SMNVEV (reference sequence). The CDR3 is 15 amino acids. Trimming at V came to 5 bases and at J to 9 bases, leaving 13 bases not matched to a gene. The CDR3 loop reads CASSLTGASLRTQYF. The CDR3, as DNA: TGTGCCAGCAGTCTGACAGGGGCGTCTTTGAGAACGCAGTATTTT.

The gene calls are TRBV5-1 and TRBJ1-6, with D tentatively TRBD1 (5 bases). The CDR3 is 14 residues long. The germline V gene has CDR1 SGHRS and CDR2 YFSETQ. The V and J ends lost 4 bases and 7 bases respectively, with 12 bases between them. The CDR3 sequence is CASSQGIVNSPLHF. The CDR3 DNA follows: TGCGCCAGCAGCCAGGGCATTGTAAATTCACCCCTCCACTTT.

The chain has TRBV10-3 and TRBJ1-5; the D gene is possibly TRBD1 (5 bases). Trimming took off 3 bases at V and 1 base at J, with 13 bases between the two ends. CDR1 and CDR2 (germline): ENHRY, SYGVKD. This CDR3 has 16 amino acids. The CDR3 nucleotides read TGTGCCATCAGTGACGGCATCAGGGAAAGCAATCAGCCCCAGCATTTT. Its protein product is CAISDGIRESNQPQHF.